This T cell receptor (beta chain) was obtained from a study of blood T cell repertoires in COVID-19. Study-wide background: Sites in the United States, Italy and Spain provided acute and convalescent COVID-19 samples. Nucleic acid was either cDNA or gDNA, and it came from T cells, B-cell-depleted T cells, or PBMCs.

The authors' processing: From reference gene primer amplification, estimates of nucleated cell counts were derived. Repertoires were generated with immunoSEQ multiplex PCR, while TCRdb's copy carries only in-frame clones and drops some. From that table come the V and J calls and clone size; the DNA was used to work out D and trimming. The sample lists 150,000 to 200,000 clones, roughly 85% occurring once. The CDR3 has 15 residues. The germline CDR1 and CDR2 sequences are SNHLY and FYNNEI. The V gene lost 4 bases and the J gene lost 10 bases, with 17 bases spanning the gap. The genes are TRBV2 and TRBJ1-6, with D perhaps TRBD1 (6 bases). Sequencing was carried out using peripheral blood. This clonotype was obtained from a human donor in a cohort sampled during active COVID-19. CDR3 amino acids: CASSAGNRVSSPLHF. DNA of the CDR3: TGTGCCAGCAGTGCCGGAAACAGGGTGTCCTCACCCCTCCACTTT.